This T cell receptor (beta chain) came from a study of T-cell memory formation after mild COVID-19. Overall study findings and caveats: Contracting clones localized mainly to CM and EM when CD4+ and mainly to EMRA when CD8+. Whether day 37 second-wave clones are SARS-CoV-2-specific was not confirmed. CD4/CD8 balance characterized clones contracting day 15 to 85, and CD4+ skew characterized later expanders.

As regards this clonotype: Its cognate antigen is unknown.

This CDR3 is 15 amino acids long. Germline assignment: CDR1 KGHSH and CDR2 LQKENI. V dropped 3 bases and J dropped 5 bases, with 16 bases sitting between them. The authors produced TCR alpha and TCR beta cDNA libraries with sample barcodes and UMIs by 5'RACE using constant-segment primers. TCRdb used MiXCR to reprocess the 5' RACE reads, holding one entry per CDR3 protein. Of around 400,000 distinct CDR3 sequences in the sample, roughly a quarter were seen once. The sample consisted of PBMCs or a T cell subset sorted from them (not recorded which). The chain has TRBV18 and TRBJ1-1, with D maybe TRBD1 (6 bases). This TCR came from an adult woman who had mild COVID-19 (a few samples of this study predate the infection). Cell type and time point are not known. The CDR3 region is CASSPTEGEGTEAFF. The CDR3 coding sequence is TGTGCCAGCTCACCGACGGAGGGGGAGGGGACTGAAGCTTTCTTT.